Listed below are T cell receptor beta chains from one sample, sequenced in a study of T cell responses to AZD1222 COVID-19 vaccine. Repertoires were generated with immunoSEQ multiplex PCR, while TCRdb's copy carries only in-frame clones and drops some. The data contain 85,000 to 100,000 clones, 85% to 90% of them singletons. Source: peripheral blood, taken 28 days after the second AZD1222 dose. These receptors were collected from an adult who received the AZD1222 COVID-19 vaccine. Both conserved end residues are part of each CDR3. The D gene is left open where the match is weak. For some rows the clone size is stated as once, few or many, or as a class when expanded; others skip it.

TRBJ1-1 - TRBV12-5 - TGTGCTAGTGGTTTGGTCAGGACCGAAGCTTTCTTT CASGLVRTEAFF
TRBJ1-2 TRBD1 TRBV6-1 - TGTGCCAGCAGTGAACCGACAGGGGCTGGCTATGGCTACACCTTC CASSEPTGAGYGYTF
TRBJ2-1 - TRBV11-1 - TGTGCCAGCTCGGAGACACCTAACAATGAGCAGTTCTTC CASSETPNNEQFF
TRBJ1-4 - TRBV6-1 once TGTGCCAGCAGTGAAAGGGGTTCGAATGAAAAACTGTTTTTT CASSERGSNEKLFF
TRBJ1-6 TRBD1 TRBV2 - TGTGCCAGCAGTGTCGACAGGGGTAATTCACCCCTCCACTTT CASSVDRGNSPLHF
TRBJ2-2 - TRBV14 - TGTGCCAGCAGCCACGAATCCAGGGTACGGGCCACCGGGGAGCTGTTTTTT CASSHESRVRATGELFF
TRBJ1-2 - TRBV27 - TGTGCCAGCAGTAACCGGCAGGGGCCGGGGGTAGTGGGTGGCTACACCTTC CASSNRQGPGVVGGYTF
TRBJ2-5 - TRBV5-1 once TGCGCCAGCAGCCCAGGGTCTGGCCAAGAGACCCAGTACTTC CASSPGSGQETQYF
TRBJ2-7 - TRBV11-2 - TGTGCCAGCAGCACCGGGACGCCCTTTAACCTGTGGCACTTC CASSTGTPFNLWHF
TRBJ2-1 - TRBV18 - TGTGCCAGCTCAATTGCCTCCTACAATGAGCAGTTCTTC CASSIASYNEQFF
TRBJ2-5 - TRBV6-4 - TGTGCCAGCAGTGACTCCAGGCTGTGGTGGGGAGAGACCCAGTACTTC CASSDSRLWWGETQYF
TRBJ1-1 - TRBV20-1 - TGCAGTGCTAGAGATGGTGGGGGGGCTTTCTTT CSARDGGGAFF
TRBJ2-7 TRBD1 TRBV5-1 - TGCGCCAGCAGCTCCCTATCTAGGGGGCACGAGCAGTACTTC CASSSLSRGHEQYF
TRBJ1-1 TRBD1 TRBV9 once TGTGCCAGCAGCGCGGACAGGGGAGGGGACACTGAAGCTTTCTTT CASSADRGGDTEAFF
TRBJ2-1 - TRBV9 - TGTGCCAGCAGCGTGTCGGCGGACTCCTACAATGAGCAGTTCTTC CASSVSADSYNEQFF
TRBJ1-4 - TRBV30 - TGCGCGGGGGTTGCAACTAATGAAAAACTGTTTTTT CAGVATNEKLFF
TRBJ1-1 - TRBV6-1 - TGTGCCAGCAGTGAGAAAGGGGGAGGGACTGAAGCTTTCTTT CASSEKGGGTEAFF
TRBJ1-2 TRBD1 TRBV3-1/TRBV3-2 - TGTGCCAGCAGCCTCCGGACAGGGGTCGGCAGGGATGGCTACACCTTC CASSLRTGVGRDGYTF
TRBJ1-2 TRBD1 TRBV6-5 - TGTGCCAGCAGTTATTACGGGACAGGGGCTGGCTACACCTTC CASSYYGTGAGYTF
TRBJ2-5 TRBD2 TRBV5-1 - TGCGCCAGCAGCACCATAGCGGGGGAGACCCAGTACTTC CASSTIAGETQYF
TRBJ1-2 - TRBV3-1/TRBV3-2 - TGTGCCAGCAGCCAAGTCCCGGTCTATGGCTACACCTTC CASSQVPVYGYTF
TRBJ1-3 - TRBV3-1/TRBV3-2 few TGTGCCAGCAGCCCAAGTTCAGGAAACACCATATATTTT CASSPSSGNTIYF
TRBJ1-5 - TRBV3-1/TRBV3-2 - TGTGCCAGCAGCCCACGTAGCAATCAGCCCCAGCATTTT CASSPRSNQPQHF
TRBJ1-4 - TRBV12-3/TRBV12-4 once TGTGCCAGCAGTTTGCAGCGCGAAAAACTGTTTTTT CASSLQREKLFF
TRBJ1-1 - TRBV2 - TGTGCCAGCAGTGTGGTCCCGGCCCCTTTCTTT CASSVVPAPFF
TRBJ1-1 - TRBV18 - TGTGCCAGCTCACCCTTCGGGGAGAGGACTGAAGCTTTCTTT CASSPFGERTEAFF
TRBJ2-7 TRBD2 TRBV15 - TGTGCCACCAGCAGCCCTCGCGGGGGAGCCTACTACGAGCAGTACTTC CATSSPRGGAYYEQYF
TRBJ1-3 TRBD1 TRBV7-9 - TGTGCCAGCAGCTTAACAGGGGTCCGCTCTGGAAACACCATATATTTT CASSLTGVRSGNTIYF
TRBJ1-2 - TRBV2 - TGTGCCAGCAGCGCAGGGACCTATGGCTACACCTTC CASSAGTYGYTF
TRBJ1-1 - TRBV7-9 - TGTGCCAGCAGCTTAGCCGGTCTTGAAGCTTTCTTT CASSLAGLEAFF
TRBJ1-2 - TRBV19 once TGTGCCAGTAATCCGGACGGACTAACTAACTATGGCTACACCTTC CASNPDGLTNYGYTF
TRBJ1-1 - TRBV28 few TGTGCCAGCAGTTTATTCGGGGGGGAGAGGGGTGCTGAAGCTTTCTTT CASSLFGGERGAEAFF
TRBJ2-2 - TRBV12-3/TRBV12-4 once TGTGCCACCTCCCCATCGGCCGGGGAGCTGTTTTTT CATSPSAGELFF
TRBJ1-2 - TRBV4-1 - TGCGCCAGCAGCCAAGATCGCGGGGTGAGGGGCTACACCTTC CASSQDRGVRGYTF
TRBJ2-5 - TRBV5-4 once TGTGCCAGCAGCTGGCTGGAGGGAGAGACCCAGTACTTC CASSWLEGETQYF
TRBJ1-1 - TRBV7-9 - TGTGCCAGCAGCTTAGCGTTGAACACTGAAGCTTTCTTT CASSLALNTEAFF
TRBJ1-5 - TRBV2 once TGTGCCAGCAGAGGAGGGACGGGCAATCAGCCCCAGCATTTT CASRGGTGNQPQHF
TRBJ1-1 TRBD1 TRBV10-3 few TGTGCCATCAGGGGGACAGGGGCGAACACTGAAGCTTTCTTT CAIRGTGANTEAFF
TRBJ2-7 - TRBV14 - TGTGCCAGCAGCCAAAAAGGTGGCTACGAGCAGTACTTC CASSQKGGYEQYF
TRBJ1-4 - TRBV5-8 once TGTGCCAGCAGCTTGTGGGGGTTTGGTAATGAAAAACTGTTTTTT CASSLWGFGNEKLFF
TRBJ1-2 TRBD1 TRBV2 - TGTGCCAGCACGTGGGACAGGGAATTGTATGGCTACACCTTC CASTWDRELYGYTF
TRBJ1-2 TRBD1 TRBV29-1 once TGCAGCGTCCAACAGGGGAACTATGGCTACACCTTC CSVQQGNYGYTF
TRBJ1-4 - TRBV6-5 - TGTGCCAGCACCGGAGGGGGGGCTCGTGAAAAACTGTTTTTT CASTGGGAREKLFF
TRBJ1-1 - TRBV3-1/TRBV3-2 - TGTGCCAGCAGCCAAGATGGGGGAGCTTTCTTT CASSQDGGAFF
TRBJ1-2 TRBD1 TRBV19 - TGTGCCAGTAGTTTAGGGGGCTGGGGCTACACCTTC CASSLGGWGYTF
TRBJ2-7 - TRBV18 - TGTGCCAGCTCACCAAGATTGGCCGGCGGCCCCTACGAGCAGTACTTC CASSPRLAGGPYEQYF
TRBJ2-7 TRBD2 TRBV7-9 - TGTGCCAGCAGCTCGGGACTAGCGGGGTCCGTCGAGCAGTACTTC CASSSGLAGSVEQYF
TRBJ2-5 - TRBV20-1 - TGCAGTGCGCGCCTACAAGAGACCCAGTACTTC CSARLQETQYF
TRBJ2-5 - TRBV5-1 - TGCGCCAGCAGCTTCAGCAGTGAGACCCAGTACTTC CASSFSSETQYF
TRBJ1-5 - TRBV2 - TGTGCCAGTTCAAGGGGCGCTCAGCCCCAGCATTTT CASSRGAQPQHF